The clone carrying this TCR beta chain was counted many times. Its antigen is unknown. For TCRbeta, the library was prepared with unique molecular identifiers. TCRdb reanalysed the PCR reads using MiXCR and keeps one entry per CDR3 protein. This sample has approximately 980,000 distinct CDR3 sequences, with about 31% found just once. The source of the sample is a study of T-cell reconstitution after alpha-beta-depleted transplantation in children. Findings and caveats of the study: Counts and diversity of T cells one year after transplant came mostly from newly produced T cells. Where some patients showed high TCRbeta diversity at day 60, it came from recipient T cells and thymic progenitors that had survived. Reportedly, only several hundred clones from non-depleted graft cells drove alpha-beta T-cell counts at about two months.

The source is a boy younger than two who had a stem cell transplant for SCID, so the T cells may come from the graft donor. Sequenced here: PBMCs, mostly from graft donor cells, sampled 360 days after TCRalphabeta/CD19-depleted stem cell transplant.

CDR3 protein: CASSSAEGLAYNEQFF. DNA of the CDR3: TGCGCCAGCAGCTCTGCCGAGGGACTAGCGTACAATGAGCAGTTCTTC. The rearrangement uses TRBV5-1 and TRBJ2-1, with 10 bases matching TRBD2. CDR3 length equals 16 residues. The ends lost 3 bases at V and 4 bases at J; junction bases unmatched: 7. Germline CDR1 and CDR2: SGHRS and YFSETQ.